One sample yielded the 25 T cell receptor beta chains listed below, sequenced in a study of preoperative IRX-2 immunotherapy in early breast cancer. Data came from immunoSEQ multiplex PCR; TCRdb stores just in-frame clones and leaves some out. This table holds roughly 29,000 clones, roughly 90% found once. Treatment in this sample: preoperative locoregional IRX-2 cytokine immunotherapy. The sample was acquired from a patient treated with IRX-2 immunotherapy. Receptors originate from a human donor with breast cancer.

The chain joins TRBV6-1 to TRBJ1-5; a possible D gene is TRBD1 (5 bases). The CDR3 runs to 12 residues. Trimming took 8 bases from V and 7 from J, leaving 12 bases between them. The V gene's germline CDR1 is MNHNS and CDR2 SASEGT. The CDR3 sequence is CASGTSGQPQHF. The CDR3 DNA sequence: TGTGCCAGCGGGACTTCGGGGCAGCCCCAGCATTTT.

This chain uses TRBV11-2 with TRBJ2-2, with 8 bases identical to TRBD2. V shed 8 bases, J shed 4 bases, and the junction held 12 bases outside the gene matches. Per germline, CDR1 SGHAT and CDR2 FQNNGV. The CDR3 consists of 16 residues. The CDR3 DNA reads as TGTGCCAGCGCCGGGGGGGGAGGGCCGGGCACCGGGGAGCTGTTTTTT. Translation gives CASAGGGGPGTGELFF.

The chain uses TRBV14 and TRBJ1-5; D call uncertain. Germline V gene sequence: CDR1 SGHDN, CDR2 FVKESK. V was clipped by 3 bases and J by 1 base, with 10 bases between them. The CDR3 loop spans 15 amino acids. The CDR3 bases are TGTGCCAGCAGCCACCGGCGATTCAGCAATCAGCCCCAGCATTTT. It encodes CASSHRRFSNQPQHF. Full variable domain (missing parts from reference TRBV14 and TRBJ1-5): EAGVTQFPSHSVIEKGQTVTLRCDPISGHDNLYWYRRVMGKEIKFLLHFVKESKQDESGMPNNRFLAERTGGTYSTLKVQPAELEDSGVYFCASSHRRFSNQPQHFGDGTRLSIL.

The gene calls are TRBV7-6 and TRBJ1-5; D is uncertain. The CDR3 is made up of 13 amino acids. Trimming left V 1 base short and J 1 base short, with 2 bases between. Per germline, CDR1 SGHVS and CDR2 FNYEAQ. CDR3 protein: CASSLDSNQPQHF. The DNA for the CDR3 is TGTGCCAGCAGCTTAGACAGCAATCAGCCCCAGCATTTT.

CDR3 in amino acids: CASSDREGGYEQYF. CDR3 in DNA: TGTGCCAGCAGTGACAGGGAAGGGGGCTACGAGCAGTACTTC. This chain joins TRBV6-5 and TRBJ2-7; 7 bases agree with TRBD1. The CDR3 length is 14 residues. Germline V gene data show CDR1 as MNHEY and CDR2 as SVGAGI. The V segment lost 5 bases and the J segment 3 bases; nucleotides outside the gene matches: 7.

This chain links TRBV11-3 with TRBJ1-6; 7 bases align to TRBD1. Germline loops: CDR1 SGHNT, CDR2 YENEEA. V trimming: 5 bases; J trimming: 7 bases; junction bases outside the gene matches: 5. This CDR3 has 14 amino acids. CDR3 bases: TGTGCCAGCAGCCTAAGGGGGCCGAATTCACCCCTCCACTTT. It is translated as CASSLRGPNSPLHF.

The V gene is TRBV28, the J gene TRBJ2-1; 13 nucleotides agree with TRBD2. Germline trimming cut 5 bases from V and 2 bases from J; bases unmatched to any gene: 3. This CDR3 contains 16 residues. Germline-derived CDR1 and CDR2 are MDHEN and SYDVKM. The CDR3 DNA reads TGTGCCAGCAGTCCCGGGACTAGCGGGACCTACAATGAGCAGTTCTTC. Translation: CASSPGTSGTYNEQFF.

This clone was seen once. The chain couples TRBV21-1 to TRBJ2-7. TRBV21-1 is marked as a pseudogene. The CDR3 loop spans 15 amino acids. CDR3 sequence reads: CASSKVGDEPYEQYF. The CDR3 nucleotides are TGTGCCAGCAGCAAAGTTGGGGACGAACCCTACGAGCAGTACTTC.

The chain joins TRBV30 to TRBJ2-7, with D uncertain. Germline V lookup: CDR1 GTSNPN, CDR2 SVGIG (reference sequence). Deletions cut 0 bases from V and 1 base from J, with 10 bases between. This CDR3 is built from 14 residues. The CDR3 reads CAWSVSDRSYEQYF. The DNA for the CDR3 is TGTGCCTGGAGTGTATCGGACCGATCCTACGAGCAGTACTTC. Supplemented by reference TRBV30 and TRBJ2-7, the full variable domain reads SQTIHQWPATLVQPVGSPLSLECTVEGTSNPNLYWYRQAAGRGLQLLFYSVGIGQISSEVPQNLSASRPQDRQFILSSKKLLLSDSGFYLCAWSVSDRSYEQYFGPGTRLTVT.

The chain recombines TRBV4-1 with TRBJ2-5; D unresolved. The DNA end lines up better with TRBJ2-7; the J call may be wrong. Germline V gene data show CDR1 as MGHRA and CDR2 as YSYEKL. The CDR3 runs to 14 residues. CDR3 protein: CASSQAIFPYEQYF. Here the CDR3 DNA reads TGCGCCAGCAGCCAAGCCATTTTCCCCTACGAGCAGTACTTC.

The V gene is TRBV18, the J gene TRBJ2-2; possible D gene TRBD1, 5 bases. Germline V lookup: CDR1 KGHSH, CDR2 LQKENI. The germline V and J ends were trimmed by 3 bases and 4 bases, with 9 bases remaining between them. This CDR3 has 14 amino acids. The CDR3 coding sequence is TGTGCCAGCTCACCTGGGGCGTTCACCGGGGAGCTGTTTTTT. It translates to CASSPGAFTGELFF.

CDR3 amino acids: CASSKIPGKNEKLFF. The CDR3 bases are TGTGCCAGCAGCAAGATCCCAGGTAAGAATGAAAAACTGTTTTTT. V and J are TRBV21-1 and TRBJ1-4; TRBD1 reflects the table's D call only, with no check against the DNA. TRBV21-1 is flagged as a pseudogene. This CDR3 has 15 residues.

The chain uses TRBV29-1 and TRBJ2-3; unclear D gene. This CDR3 comprises 14 residues. Germline V lookup: CDR1 SQVTM, CDR2 ANQGSEA. V gave up 6 bases and J gave up 2 bases, with 15 bases separating them. CDR3 in amino acids: CSVTERLNTDTQYF. In DNA form, the CDR3 reads TGCAGCGTGACTGAGAGGCTAAACACAGATACGCAGTATTTT.

V and J are TRBV5-1 and TRBJ1-1; D unresolved. CDR3 length: 14 amino acids. With 3 bases removed from V and 11 bases from J, the gap between germline ends came to 20 bases. CDR1 SGHRS and CDR2 YFSETQ come from the germline V gene. DNA of the CDR3: TGCGCCAGCAGCTCGGACTTGGCGAGGAGTGGCGCTTTCTTT. Translated: CASSSDLARSGAFF. Drawing the rest from reference TRBV5-1 and TRBJ1-1, the complete variable domain is KAGVTQTPRYLIKTRGQQVTLSCSPISGHRSVSWYQQTPGQGLQFLFEYFSETQRNKGNFPGRFSGRQFSNSRSEMNVSTLELGDSALYLCASSSDLARSGAFFGQGTRLTVV.

The J gene is TRBJ1-5, the V gene TRBV19, with D possibly being TRBD1 (5 bases). V lost 10 bases and J 7 bases, leaving 23 bases between the germline ends. The CDR3 totals 15 residues. Germline CDR1 and CDR2: LNHDA and SQIVND (reference sequence). The CDR3 protein is CATSLGGGSEQPQHF. The CDR3 nucleotides are TGTGCCACCTCCCTCGGGGGGGGATCAGAGCAGCCCCAGCATTTT.

The chain uses TRBV5-5 and TRBJ2-2, with 7 bases lining up with TRBD2. Germline loops: CDR1 SGHKS, CDR2 YYEKEE (reference sequence). After removal of 2 bases from V and 4 bases from J, the junction contained 11 bases not matched to a gene. The CDR3 length is 17 residues. CDR3 amino acids: CASSLYATSASTGELFF. The CDR3 coding sequence is TGTGCCAGCAGCTTATACGCCACTAGCGCTTCCACCGGGGAGCTGTTTTTT.

This sequence joins TRBV11-1 and TRBJ1-5; D is undetermined. The ends were cut back, 2 bases at V and 3 bases at J, with 17 bases in the middle. In germline, CDR1 is SGHAT, CDR2 FQDESV (reference sequence). This CDR3 contains 17 residues. The CDR3 DNA reads as TGTGCCAGCAGCTTATCGGGAGGAGGGAGAGACAATCAGCCCCAGCATTTT. It is translated as CASSLSGGGRDNQPQHF.

V usage is TRBV5-5 and J usage is TRBJ1-2; 7 bases are a match to TRBD1. V lost 6 bases to trimming and J lost 5 bases; unmatched junction nucleotides: 13. The CDR3 spans 15 residues. Germline V gene data show CDR1 as SGHKS and CDR2 as YYEKEE (reference sequence). The CDR3 DNA sequence: TGTGCCAGCACCGACTATCCGGGACAGCCTTATGGCTACACCTTC. Its protein product is CASTDYPGQPYGYTF.

The rearrangement links TRBV28 to TRBJ2-7; D tentatively fits TRBD1 or TRBD2 (5 bases each). The CDR3 is 12 amino acids. Trimming cost V 6 bases and J 2 bases, with 8 bases left between them. Germline V gives CDR1 MDHEN, CDR2 SYDVKM. CDR3 protein: CASRGPTYEQYF. The CDR3 DNA reads TGTGCCAGCAGGGGACCTACCTACGAGCAGTACTTC. The complete variable domain, with remaining parts taken from reference TRBV28 and TRBJ2-7, reads DVKVTQSSRYLVKRTGEKVFLECVQDMDHENMFWYRQDPGLGLRLIYFSYDVKMKEKGDIPEGYSVSREKKERFSLILESASTNQTSMYLCASRGPTYEQYFGPGTRLTVT.

CDR3: CASSPSVNEQFF. As DNA, the CDR3 is TGTGCCAGCAGTCCTAGTGTTAATGAGCAGTTCTTC. The rearrangement links TRBV6-6 to TRBJ2-1; D gene unclear. The CDR3 runs 12 residues. Deletions cut 5 bases from V and 7 bases from J, with 9 bases between. The V gene's germline CDR1 is MNHNY and CDR2 SVGAGI (reference sequence).

The gene calls are TRBV28 and TRBJ2-5; the D gene is possibly TRBD2 (6 bases). V was trimmed by 2 bases and J by 2 bases, leaving 12 bases between them. Germline V CDR1 and CDR2: MDHEN, SYDVKM. This CDR3 is 15 amino acids long. The CDR3 spells CASSLLGLTQETQYF. For the CDR3, the DNA is TGTGCCAGCAGTTTACTGGGACTGACTCAAGAGACCCAGTACTTC.

The gene calls are TRBV2 and TRBJ2-4; 8 bases line up with TRBD1. The germline CDR1 and CDR2 sequences are SNHLY and FYNNEI. This CDR3 spans 14 amino acids. V gave up 8 bases and J gave up 6 bases; unmatched junction bases: 9. This CDR3 reads CASGLETGVNIQYF. CDR3 bases: TGTGCCAGCGGGTTGGAGACAGGGGTAAACATTCAGTACTTC.

The chain is built from TRBV10-3 and TRBJ1-4; 9 nucleotides match TRBD1. Trimming cost V 4 bases and J 6 bases; bases outside gene matches: 3. CDR3 length: 14 residues. Germline CDR1 and CDR2: ENHRY and SYGVKD. This chain's CDR3 is CAISAGTGYEKLFF. The CDR3 bases are TGTGCCATCAGTGCCGGGACAGGGTATGAAAAACTGTTTTTT.

This chain uses TRBV19 with TRBJ2-1; maybe TRBD2 (6 bases). Trimming took 0 bases from V and 8 from J, leaving 20 bases between them. The germline V gene encodes CDR1 LNHDA and CDR2 SQIVND (reference sequence). The CDR3 is 17 residues long. CDR3 region: CASSIDRTKGRNDEQFF. The CDR3 nucleotides read TGTGCCAGTAGTATAGACCGGACGAAGGGGAGGAACGATGAGCAGTTCTTC.

V and J are TRBV27 and TRBJ1-1; 8 nucleotides line up with TRBD1. This CDR3 has 15 residues. V shed 3 bases and J 4 bases; nucleotides not matched to a gene: 7. Germline V gives CDR1 MNHEY, CDR2 SMNVEV (reference sequence). In nucleotides, the CDR3 is TGTGCCAGCAGTTTCAGAGGCAGGGGGCTCACTGAAGCTTTCTTT. The encoded protein is CASSFRGRGLTEAFF.